This T cell receptor beta chain was captured in a study of shared clonotypes between healthy human individuals. Repertoires were generated with immunoSEQ multiplex PCR, while TCRdb's copy carries only in-frame clones and drops some. The sample lists around 2,000,000 clones, about 95% seen once, with under 1.5% in the top ten. It was CD45RO-negative cells, positively selected for CCR7, that made up naive CD8 cells, with terminally differentiated effector memory CD45RA+ cells excluded. J gave up 2 bases and V 6 bases, and 10 bases lay outside the gene matches. Germline lookup yields CDR1 SEHNR and CDR2 FQNEAQ (reference sequence). The CDR3 spans 15 residues.

Sequencing was carried out using naive CD8+ T cells sorted from blood. This receptor was identified in a man younger than 30 in good health. The chain joins TRBV7-9 to TRBJ2-7, with TRBD2 matching 7 bases. The CDR3: CASSSILGTTYEQYF. The CDR3 coding sequence is TGTGCCAGCAGTTCTATTTTAGGGACTACCTACGAGCAGTACTTC.